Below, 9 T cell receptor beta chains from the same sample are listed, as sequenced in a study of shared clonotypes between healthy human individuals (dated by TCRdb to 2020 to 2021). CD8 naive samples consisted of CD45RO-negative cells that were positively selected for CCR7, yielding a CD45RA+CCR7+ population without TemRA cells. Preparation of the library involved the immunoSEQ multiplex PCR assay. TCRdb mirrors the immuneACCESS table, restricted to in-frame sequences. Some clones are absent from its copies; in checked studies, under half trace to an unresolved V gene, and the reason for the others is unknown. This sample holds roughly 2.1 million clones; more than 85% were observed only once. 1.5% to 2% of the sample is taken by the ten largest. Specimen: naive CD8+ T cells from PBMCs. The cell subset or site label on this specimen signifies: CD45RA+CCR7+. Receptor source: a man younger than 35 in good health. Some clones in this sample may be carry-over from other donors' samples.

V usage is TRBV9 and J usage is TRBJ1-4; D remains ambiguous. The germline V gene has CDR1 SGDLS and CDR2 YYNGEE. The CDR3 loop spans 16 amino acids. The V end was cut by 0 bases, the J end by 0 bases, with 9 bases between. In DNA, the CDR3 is TGTGCCAGCAGCGTAGGACGGACTCCAACTAATGAAAAACTGTTTTTT. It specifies CASSVGRTPTNEKLFF.

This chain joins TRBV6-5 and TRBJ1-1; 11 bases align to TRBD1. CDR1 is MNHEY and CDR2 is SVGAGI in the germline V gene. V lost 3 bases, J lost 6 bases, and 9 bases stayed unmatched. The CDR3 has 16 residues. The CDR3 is CASSYFGTGGVSEAFF. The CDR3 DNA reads TGTGCCAGCAGTTATTTTGGGACAGGGGGTGTCTCTGAAGCTTTCTTT.

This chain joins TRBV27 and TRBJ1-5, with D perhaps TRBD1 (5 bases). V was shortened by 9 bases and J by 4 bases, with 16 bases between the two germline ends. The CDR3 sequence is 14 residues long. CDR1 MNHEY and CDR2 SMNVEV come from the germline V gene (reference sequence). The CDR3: CASAWGSGNQPQHF. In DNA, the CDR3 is TGTGCCAGTGCTTGGGGCAGCGGAAATCAGCCCCAGCATTTT.

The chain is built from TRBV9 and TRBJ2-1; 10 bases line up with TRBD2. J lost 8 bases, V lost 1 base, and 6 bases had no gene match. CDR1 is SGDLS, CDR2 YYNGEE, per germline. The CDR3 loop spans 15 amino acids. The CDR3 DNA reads TGTGCCAGCAGCGTATTACTAGCGGGGTTAGATGAGCAGTTCTTC. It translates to CASSVLLAGLDEQFF.

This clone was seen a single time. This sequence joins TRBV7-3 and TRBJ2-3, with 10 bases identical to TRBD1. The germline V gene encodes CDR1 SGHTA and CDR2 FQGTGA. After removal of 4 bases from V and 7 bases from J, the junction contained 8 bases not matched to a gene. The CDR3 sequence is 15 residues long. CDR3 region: CASSSGQGMLNTQYF. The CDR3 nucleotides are TGTGCCAGCAGCTCGGGACAGGGGATGTTAAATACGCAGTATTTT.

The CDR3 reads CATSPFRGNTEAFF. The CDR3 region has the DNA TGTGCCACCAGCCCCTTCAGGGGGAACACTGAAGCTTTCTTT. V usage is TRBV15 and J usage is TRBJ1-1; D is possibly TRBD1 (6 bases). Trimming stripped 5 bases from V and 1 base from J, with 11 bases between. Germline values: CDR1 LNHNV, CDR2 YYDKDF (reference sequence). The CDR3 totals 14 residues.

For the CDR3, the DNA is TGTGCCAGCAGGTACTCGACTAGCGGGAGCCCCACAGATACGCAGTATTTT. It translates to CASRYSTSGSPTDTQYF. The chain employs TRBV2 and TRBJ2-3; 12 bases are shared with TRBD2. Germline V gives CDR1 SNHLY, CDR2 FYNNEI. V shed 6 bases, J shed 2 bases, and the junction held 9 bases outside the gene matches. The CDR3 runs 17 residues.

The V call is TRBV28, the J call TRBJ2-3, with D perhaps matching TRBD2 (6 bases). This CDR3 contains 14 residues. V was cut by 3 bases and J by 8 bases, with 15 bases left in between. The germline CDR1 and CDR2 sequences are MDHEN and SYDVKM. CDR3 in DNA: TGTGCCAGCAGTTTTTGGGAGGCATCTTCTACGCAGTATTTT. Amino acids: CASSFWEASSTQYF.

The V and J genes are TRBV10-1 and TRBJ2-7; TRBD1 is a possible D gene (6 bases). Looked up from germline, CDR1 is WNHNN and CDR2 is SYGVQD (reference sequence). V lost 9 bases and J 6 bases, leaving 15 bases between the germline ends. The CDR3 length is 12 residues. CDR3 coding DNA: TGCGCCAGTAGCAGGGGTCAGTTCGAGCAGTACTTC. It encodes CASSRGQFEQYF.